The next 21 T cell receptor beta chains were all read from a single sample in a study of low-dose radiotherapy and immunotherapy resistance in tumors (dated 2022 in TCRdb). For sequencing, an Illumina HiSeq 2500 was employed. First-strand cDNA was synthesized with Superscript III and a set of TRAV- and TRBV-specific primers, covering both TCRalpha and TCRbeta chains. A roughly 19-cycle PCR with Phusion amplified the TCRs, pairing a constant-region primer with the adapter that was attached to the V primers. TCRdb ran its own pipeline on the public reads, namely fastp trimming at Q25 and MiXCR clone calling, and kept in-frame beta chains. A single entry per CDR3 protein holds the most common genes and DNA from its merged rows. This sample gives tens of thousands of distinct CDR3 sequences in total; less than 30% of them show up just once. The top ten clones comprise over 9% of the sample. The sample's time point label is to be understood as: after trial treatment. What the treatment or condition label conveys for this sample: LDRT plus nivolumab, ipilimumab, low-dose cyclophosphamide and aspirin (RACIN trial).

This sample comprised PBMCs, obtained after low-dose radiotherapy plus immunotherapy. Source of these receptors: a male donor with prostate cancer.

CDR3 loop: CASSLTGGVLTGELFF. In nucleotides, the CDR3 is TGTGCCAGCAGCTTGACAGGGGGCGTGTTGACCGGGGAGCTGTTTTTT. V is TRBV7-2 and J is TRBJ2-2; 10 nucleotides match TRBD1. Trimming took 3 bases from V and 5 from J; bases not matched to a gene: 6. This CDR3 is 16 amino acids long. CDR1 is SGHTA, CDR2 FQGNSA, per germline.

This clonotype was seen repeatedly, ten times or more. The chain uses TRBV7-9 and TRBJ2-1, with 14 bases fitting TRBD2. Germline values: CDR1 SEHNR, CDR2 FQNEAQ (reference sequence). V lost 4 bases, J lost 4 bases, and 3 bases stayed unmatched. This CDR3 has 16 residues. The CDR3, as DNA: TGTGCCAGCAGCTCCCGGACTAGCGGGGGGTACAATGAGCAGTTCTTC. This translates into CASSSRTSGGYNEQFF.

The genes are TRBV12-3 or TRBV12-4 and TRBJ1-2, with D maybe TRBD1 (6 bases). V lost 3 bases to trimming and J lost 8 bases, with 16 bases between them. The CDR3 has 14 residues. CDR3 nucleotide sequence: TGTGCCAGCAGTTTGGGGGGGCAGAGGGACGGCTACACCTTC. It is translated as CASSLGGQRDGYTF.

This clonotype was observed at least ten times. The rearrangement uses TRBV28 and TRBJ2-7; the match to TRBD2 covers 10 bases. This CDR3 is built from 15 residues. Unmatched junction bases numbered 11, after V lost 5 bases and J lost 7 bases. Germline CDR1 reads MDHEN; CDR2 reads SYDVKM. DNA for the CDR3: TGTGCCAGCAGTCCATGGACTAGCGGCAGCTCGGAGCAGTACTTC. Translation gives CASSPWTSGSSEQYF.

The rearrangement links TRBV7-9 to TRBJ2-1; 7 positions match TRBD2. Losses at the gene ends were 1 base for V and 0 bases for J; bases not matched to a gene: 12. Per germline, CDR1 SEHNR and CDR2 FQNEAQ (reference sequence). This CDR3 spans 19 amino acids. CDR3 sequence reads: CASSLGAGVGPFSYNEQFF. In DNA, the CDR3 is TGTGCCAGCAGCTTAGGGGCGGGGGTAGGACCATTCTCCTACAATGAGCAGTTCTTC.

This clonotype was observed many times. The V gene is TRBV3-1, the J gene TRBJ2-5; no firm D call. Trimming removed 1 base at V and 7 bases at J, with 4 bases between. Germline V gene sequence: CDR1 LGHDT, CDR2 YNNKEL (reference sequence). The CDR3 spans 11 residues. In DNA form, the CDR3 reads TGTGCCAGCAGCCAAGCGGGGACCCAGTACTTC. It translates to CASSQAGTQYF.

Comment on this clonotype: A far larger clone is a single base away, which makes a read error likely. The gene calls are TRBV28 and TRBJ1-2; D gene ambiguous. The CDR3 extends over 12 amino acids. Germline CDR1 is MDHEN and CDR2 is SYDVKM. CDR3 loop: CATPAMNYVYTF. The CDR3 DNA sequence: TGTGCCACCCCGGCAATGAACTATGTCTACACCTTC.

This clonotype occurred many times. The CDR3 DNA sequence: TGTGCCAGCAGCCGACAGGAGTCCTACGAGCAGTACTTC. Amino acids: CASSRQESYEQYF. The chain employs TRBV6-2 or TRBV6-3 and TRBJ2-7, with a possible D match to TRBD1 (6 bases). V lost 6 bases to trimming and J lost 1 base, with 10 bases between them. The CDR3 totals 13 residues. CDR1 and CDR2 (germline): MNHEY, SVGEGT.

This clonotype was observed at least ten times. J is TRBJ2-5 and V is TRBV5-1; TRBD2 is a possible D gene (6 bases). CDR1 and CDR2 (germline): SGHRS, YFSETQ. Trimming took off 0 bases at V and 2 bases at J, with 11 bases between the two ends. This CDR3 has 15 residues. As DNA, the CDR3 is TGCGCCAGCAGCTTGGTACAGGACTATCAAGAGACCCAGTACTTC. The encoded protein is CASSLVQDYQETQYF.

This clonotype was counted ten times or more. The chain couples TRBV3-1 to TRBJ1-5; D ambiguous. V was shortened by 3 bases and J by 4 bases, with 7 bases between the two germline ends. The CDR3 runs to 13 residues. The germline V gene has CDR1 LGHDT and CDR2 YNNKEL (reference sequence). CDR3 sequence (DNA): TGTGCCAGCAGCCAGGGGTTAAATCAGCCCCAGCATTTT. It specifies CASSQGLNQPQHF.

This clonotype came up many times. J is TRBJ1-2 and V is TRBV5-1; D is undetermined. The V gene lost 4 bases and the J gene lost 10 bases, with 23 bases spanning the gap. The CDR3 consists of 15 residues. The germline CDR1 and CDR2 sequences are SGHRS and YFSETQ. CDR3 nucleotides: TGCGCCAGCAGCCGCTTAGCCACAGAAGAAGGACTCTACACCTTC. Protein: CASSRLATEEGLYTF.

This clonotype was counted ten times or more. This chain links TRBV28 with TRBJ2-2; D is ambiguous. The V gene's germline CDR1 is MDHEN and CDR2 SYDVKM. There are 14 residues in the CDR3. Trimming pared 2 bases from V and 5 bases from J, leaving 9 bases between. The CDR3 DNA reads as TGTGCCAGCAGTTTAGCAACTGTAACCGGGGAGCTGTTTTTT. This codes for CASSLATVTGELFF.

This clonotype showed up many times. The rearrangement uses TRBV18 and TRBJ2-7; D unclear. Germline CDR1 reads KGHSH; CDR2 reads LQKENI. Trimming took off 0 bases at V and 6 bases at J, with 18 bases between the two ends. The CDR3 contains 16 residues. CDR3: CASSPPRSGFRVEQYF. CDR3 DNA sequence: TGTGCCAGCTCACCACCGCGTTCAGGTTTTCGTGTCGAGCAGTACTTC.

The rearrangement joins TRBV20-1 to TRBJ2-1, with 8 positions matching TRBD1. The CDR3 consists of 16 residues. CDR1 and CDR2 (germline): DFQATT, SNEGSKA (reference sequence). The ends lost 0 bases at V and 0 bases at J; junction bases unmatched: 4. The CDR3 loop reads CSARDHGTGSYNEQFF. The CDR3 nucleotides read TGCAGTGCTAGAGACCACGGGACAGGCTCCTACAATGAGCAGTTCTTC.

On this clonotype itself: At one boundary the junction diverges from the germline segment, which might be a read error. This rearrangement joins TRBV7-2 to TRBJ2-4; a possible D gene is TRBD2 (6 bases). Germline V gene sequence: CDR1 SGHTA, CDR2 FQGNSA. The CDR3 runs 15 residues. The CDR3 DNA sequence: TGCGCCAGCAGCTTAGAGGAGGGAGGCCTGAACATTCAGTACTTC. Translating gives CASSLEEGGLNIQYF.

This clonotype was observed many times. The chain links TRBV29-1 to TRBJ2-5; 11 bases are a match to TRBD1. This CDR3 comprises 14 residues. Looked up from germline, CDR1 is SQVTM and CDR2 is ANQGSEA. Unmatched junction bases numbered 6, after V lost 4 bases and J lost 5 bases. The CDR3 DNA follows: TGCAGCGTTGGAGGACAGGGGGCCCGCGAGACCCAGTACTTC. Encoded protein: CSVGGQGARETQYF.

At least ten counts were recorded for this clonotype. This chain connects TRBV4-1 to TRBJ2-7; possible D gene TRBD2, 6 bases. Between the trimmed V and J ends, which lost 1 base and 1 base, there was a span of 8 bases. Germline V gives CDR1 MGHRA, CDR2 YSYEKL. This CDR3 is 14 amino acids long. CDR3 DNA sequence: TGCGCCAGCAGCCAAGCGGGAGATTCCTACGAGCAGTACTTC. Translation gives CASSQAGDSYEQYF.

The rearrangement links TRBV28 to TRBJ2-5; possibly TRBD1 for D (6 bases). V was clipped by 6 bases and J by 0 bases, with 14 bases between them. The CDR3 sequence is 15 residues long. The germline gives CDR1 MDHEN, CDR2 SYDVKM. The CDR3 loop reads CASSPRDRNQETQYF. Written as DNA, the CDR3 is TGTGCCAGCAGCCCCCGAGACAGGAACCAAGAGACCCAGTACTTC.

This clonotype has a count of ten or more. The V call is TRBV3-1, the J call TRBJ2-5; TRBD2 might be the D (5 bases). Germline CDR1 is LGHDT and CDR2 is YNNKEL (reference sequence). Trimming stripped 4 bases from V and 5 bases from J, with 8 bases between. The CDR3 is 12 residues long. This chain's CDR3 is CASSPRGETQYF. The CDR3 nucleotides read TGTGCCAGCAGCCCAAGAGGGGAGACCCAGTACTTC.

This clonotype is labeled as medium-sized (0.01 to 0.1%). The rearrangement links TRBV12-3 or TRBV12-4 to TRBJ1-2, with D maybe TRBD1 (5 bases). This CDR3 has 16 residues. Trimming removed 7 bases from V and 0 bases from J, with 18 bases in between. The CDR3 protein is CASMLGPEQANYGYTF. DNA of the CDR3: TGTGCCAGCATGCTTGGCCCTGAACAGGCTAACTATGGCTACACCTTC.

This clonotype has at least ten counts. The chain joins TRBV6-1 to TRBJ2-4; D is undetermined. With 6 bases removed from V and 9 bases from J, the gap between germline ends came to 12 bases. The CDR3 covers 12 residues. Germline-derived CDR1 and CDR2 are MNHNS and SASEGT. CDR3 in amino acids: CASRDPGCIQYF. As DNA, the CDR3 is TGTGCCAGCAGGGATCCGGGCTGCATTCAGTACTTC.